This TCR beta chain appears in the sequencing data of a study of T cells in Graves' hyperthyroidism and ophthalmopathy. Reasons for excluding patients were uncontrolled infection, other autoimmune disease, pregnancy or lactation. V trimming: 4 bases; J trimming: 7 bases; junction bases outside the gene matches: 8. Germline V gene sequence: CDR1 SGHVS, CDR2 FNYEAQ. This CDR3 spans 14 amino acids. This clonotype has only a few counts. The antigen is undetermined. Study outcomes and limitations: Within blood appeared most thyroid clonotypes that had expanded above 0.001. Ophthalmopathy was predicted by the model a median of around 5.9 months ahead of onset. Using 13 V-J features, a model discriminated ophthalmopathy from stable hyperthyroidism.

Researchers took RNA transcripts and amplified the TCR beta CDR3 regions from them. HTBI primers drove first-round RT-PCR of the TCR CDR3. From the multiplex PCR reads, TCRdb called clonotypes with MiXCR, one entry per CDR3 protein. Among roughly 580,000 distinct CDR3 sequences listed, 40% to 55% were seen once. This chain uses TRBV7-6 with TRBJ1-2; 8 nucleotides align to TRBD1. The TCR comes from a woman aged 18-29 years with Graves' hyperthyroidism. The specimen was peripheral blood or thyroid tissue (not recorded which). CDR3 DNA sequence: TGTGCCAGCAGCTCAGGGGGCGCTTTAGGTGGCTACACCTTC. It specifies CASSSGGALGGYTF.